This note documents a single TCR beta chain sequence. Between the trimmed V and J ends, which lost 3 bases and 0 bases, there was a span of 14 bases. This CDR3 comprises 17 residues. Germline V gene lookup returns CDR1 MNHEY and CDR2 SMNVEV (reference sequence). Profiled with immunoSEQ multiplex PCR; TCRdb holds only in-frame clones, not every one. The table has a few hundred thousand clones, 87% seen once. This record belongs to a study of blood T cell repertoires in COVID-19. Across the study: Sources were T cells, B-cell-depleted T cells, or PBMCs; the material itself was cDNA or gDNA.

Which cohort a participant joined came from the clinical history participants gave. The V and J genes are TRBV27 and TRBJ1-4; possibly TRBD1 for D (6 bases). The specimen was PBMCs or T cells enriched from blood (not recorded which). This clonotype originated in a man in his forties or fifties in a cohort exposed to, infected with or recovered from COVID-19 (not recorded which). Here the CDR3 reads CASSLYHGQSTNEKLFF. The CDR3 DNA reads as TGTGCCAGCAGTTTGTACCATGGACAGTCAACTAATGAAAAACTGTTTTTT.